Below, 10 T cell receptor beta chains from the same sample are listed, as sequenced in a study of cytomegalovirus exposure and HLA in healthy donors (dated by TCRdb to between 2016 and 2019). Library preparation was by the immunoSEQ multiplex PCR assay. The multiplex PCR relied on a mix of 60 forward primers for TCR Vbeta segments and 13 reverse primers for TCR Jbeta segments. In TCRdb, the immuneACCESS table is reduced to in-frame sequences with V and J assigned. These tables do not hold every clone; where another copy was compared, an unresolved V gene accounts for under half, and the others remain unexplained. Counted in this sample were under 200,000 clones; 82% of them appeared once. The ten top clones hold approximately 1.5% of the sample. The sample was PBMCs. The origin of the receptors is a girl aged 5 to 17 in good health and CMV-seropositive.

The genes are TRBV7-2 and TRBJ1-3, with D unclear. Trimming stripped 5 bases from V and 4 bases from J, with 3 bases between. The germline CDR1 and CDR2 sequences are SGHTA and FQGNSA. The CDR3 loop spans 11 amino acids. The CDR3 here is CASSPGNTIYF. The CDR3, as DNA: TGTGCCAGCAGCCCGGGAAACACCATATATTTT.

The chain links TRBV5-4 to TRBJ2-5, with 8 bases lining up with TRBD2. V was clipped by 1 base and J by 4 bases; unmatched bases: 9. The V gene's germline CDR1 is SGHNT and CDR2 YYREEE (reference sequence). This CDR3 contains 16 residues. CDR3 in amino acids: CASSLPVSGGGETQYF. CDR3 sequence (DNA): TGTGCCAGCAGCTTGCCCGTGTCCGGGGGGGGAGAGACCCAGTACTTC. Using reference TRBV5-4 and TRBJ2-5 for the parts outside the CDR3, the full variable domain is ETGVTQSPTHLIKTRGQQVTLRCSSQSGHNTVSWYQQALGQGPQFIFQYYREEENGRGNFPPRFSGLQFPNYSSELNVNALELDDSALYLCASSLPVSGGGETQYFGPGTRLLVL.

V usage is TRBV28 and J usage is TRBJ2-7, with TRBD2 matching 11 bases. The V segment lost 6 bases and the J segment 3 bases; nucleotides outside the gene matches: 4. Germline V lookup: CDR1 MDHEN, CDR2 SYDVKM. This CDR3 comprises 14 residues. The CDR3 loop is CASSQTSGVYEQYF. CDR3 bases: TGTGCCAGCAGCCAGACTAGCGGGGTCTACGAGCAGTACTTC.

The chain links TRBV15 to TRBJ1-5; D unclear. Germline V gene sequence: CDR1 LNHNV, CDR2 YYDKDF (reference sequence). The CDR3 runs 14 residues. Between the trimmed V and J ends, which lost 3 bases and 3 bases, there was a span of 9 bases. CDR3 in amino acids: CATSSSGNNQPQHF. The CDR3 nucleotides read TGTGCCACCAGCAGTAGCGGGAACAATCAGCCCCAGCATTTT. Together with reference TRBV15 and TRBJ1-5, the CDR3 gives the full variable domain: DAMVIQNPRYQVTQFGKPVTLSCSQTLNHNVMYWYQQKSSQAPKLLFHYYDKDFNNEADTPDNFQSRRPNTSFCFLDIRSPGLGDTAMYLCATSSSGNNQPQHFGDGTRLSIL.

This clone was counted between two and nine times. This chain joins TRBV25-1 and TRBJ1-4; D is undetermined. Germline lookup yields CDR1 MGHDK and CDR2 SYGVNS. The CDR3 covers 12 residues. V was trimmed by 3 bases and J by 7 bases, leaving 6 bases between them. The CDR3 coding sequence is TGTGCCAGCAGTGACAGTCTTGAAAAACTGTTTTTT. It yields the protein CASSDSLEKLFF.

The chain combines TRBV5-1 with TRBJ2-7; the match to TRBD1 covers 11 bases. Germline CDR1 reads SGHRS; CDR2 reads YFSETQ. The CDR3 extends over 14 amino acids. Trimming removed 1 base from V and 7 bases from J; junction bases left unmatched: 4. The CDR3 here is CASSLWGQGGEQYF. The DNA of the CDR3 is TGCGCCAGCAGCTTGTGGGGACAGGGGGGTGAGCAGTACTTC.

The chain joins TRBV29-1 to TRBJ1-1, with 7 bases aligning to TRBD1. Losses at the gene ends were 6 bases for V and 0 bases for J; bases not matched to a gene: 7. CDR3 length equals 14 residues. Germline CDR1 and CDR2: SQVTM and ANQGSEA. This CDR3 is CSVNRQGLNTEAFF. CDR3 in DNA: TGCAGCGTGAACAGACAGGGTTTGAACACTGAAGCTTTCTTT.

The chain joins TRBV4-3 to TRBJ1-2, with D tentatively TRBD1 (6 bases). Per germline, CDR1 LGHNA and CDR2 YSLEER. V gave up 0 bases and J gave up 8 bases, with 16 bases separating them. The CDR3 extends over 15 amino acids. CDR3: CASSQDRTAGSGYTF. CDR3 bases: TGCGCCAGCAGCCAAGATCGGACAGCGGGGAGCGGCTACACCTTC.

The CDR3 sequence: CASSLGTATIEAFF. In DNA, the CDR3 is TGTGCCAGCTCACTGGGGACTGCAACGATTGAAGCTTTCTTT. This rearrangement joins TRBV18 to TRBJ1-1, with a tentative D call TRBD1 (5 bases). Per the germline V gene, CDR1 is KGHSH and CDR2 is LQKENI. Trimming took off 4 bases at V and 7 bases at J, with 16 bases between the two ends. This CDR3 is built from 14 residues.

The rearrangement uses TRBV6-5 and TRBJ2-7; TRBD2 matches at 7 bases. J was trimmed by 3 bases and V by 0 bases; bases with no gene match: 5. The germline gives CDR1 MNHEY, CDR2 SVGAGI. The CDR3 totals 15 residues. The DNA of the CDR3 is TGTGCCAGCAGTTACTCGGCTAGCGGCCACTACGAGCAGTACTTC. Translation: CASSYSASGHYEQYF.